This entry lists 22 T cell receptor beta chains sequenced from one sample in a study of blood T cell repertoires in COVID-19. TCRdb keeps only in-frame clones here, not all; method: immunoSEQ multiplex PCR. The data show 400,000 to 500,000 clones, 75% to 90% seen once. The material sequenced was peripheral blood. The source is a woman aged 25-40 years with active or convalescent COVID-19.

The J gene is TRBJ1-1, the V gene TRBV27; D is possibly TRBD1 (6 bases). The CDR3 runs to 17 residues. V shed 5 bases and J shed 4 bases, with 23 bases lying between them. Germline V gives CDR1 MNHEY, CDR2 SMNVEV (reference sequence). The CDR3 loop reads CASSPYPLGQESTEAFF. CDR3 bases: TGTGCCAGCAGTCCCTACCCCCTGGGACAAGAGAGCACTGAAGCTTTCTTT.

As for this clone: The same CDR3 is also encoded by other DNA sequences in this sample. The chain uses TRBV19 and TRBJ1-1; TRBD1 matches at 9 bases. The length of the CDR3 is 16 residues. The J segment lost 1 base and the V segment lost 2 bases, leaving 5 bases of the junction unmatched. The germline gives CDR1 LNHDA, CDR2 SQIVND (reference sequence). This CDR3 is CASSIPLTGGNTEAFF. The CDR3 DNA is TGTGCCAGTAGTATACCCTTGACAGGGGGGAACACTGAAGCTTTCTTT.

The V gene is TRBV4-1, the J gene TRBJ1-5; TRBD1 is a possible D gene (6 bases). The ends were cut back, 1 base at V and 7 bases at J, with 11 bases in the middle. The CDR3 is 14 residues long. Germline V gene lookup returns CDR1 MGHRA and CDR2 YSYEKL. As DNA, the CDR3 is TGCGCCAGCAGCCAAGTAGGACAGATGCAGCCCCAGCATTTT. It encodes CASSQVGQMQPQHF.

This clone was seen a few times. CDR3 residues: CASSSHGGQEKLFF. CDR3 DNA: TGTGCCAGCAGCAGCCACGGAGGCCAAGAAAAACTGTTTTTT. The V gene is TRBV6-5, the J gene TRBJ1-4; D remains unclear. The CDR3 is 14 residues long. The germline gives CDR1 MNHEY, CDR2 SVGAGI. Deletions cut 6 bases from V and 8 bases from J, with 16 bases between.

Note on this clone: Other DNA sequences in this sample translate to the same CDR3. The V and J genes are TRBV19 and TRBJ1-1, with D possibly TRBD1 on 6 matching bases. In germline, CDR1 is LNHDA, CDR2 SQIVND (reference sequence). The CDR3 runs to 13 residues. Trimming took off 6 bases at V and 0 bases at J, with 8 bases between the two ends. CDR3 in amino acids: CASRGTMNTEAFF. CDR3 nucleotides: TGTGCCAGTAGAGGGACAATGAACACTGAAGCTTTCTTT.

The chain uses TRBV30 and TRBJ1-2, with 9 bases aligning to TRBD1. This CDR3 contains 16 residues. V was clipped by 8 bases and J by 0 bases; unmatched bases: 13. The V gene's germline CDR1 is GTSNPN and CDR2 SVGIG (reference sequence). The CDR3 reads CARETGTGIANYGYTF. CDR3 DNA sequence: TGTGCCAGAGAAACCGGGACAGGGATAGCTAACTATGGCTACACCTTC.

The chain couples TRBV7-6 to TRBJ2-7; TRBD2 matches 9 bases. Germline values: CDR1 SGHVS, CDR2 FNYEAQ. The CDR3 has 15 residues. The trim removed 1 base at V and 7 bases at J, leaving 8 bases unmatched. The CDR3 bases are TGTGCCAGCAGCTTAGGGGACGGCGGGAGGGAAGAGCAGTACTTC. It yields the protein CASSLGDGGREEQYF.

The chain combines TRBV10-2 with TRBJ2-3; 10 bases fit TRBD2. From germline, CDR1 is WSHSY and CDR2 SAAADI. The CDR3 has 18 residues. J gave up 4 bases and V 6 bases, and 16 bases lay outside the gene matches. This CDR3 is CASSQRGGGTFFADTQYF. The CDR3 nucleotides read TGCGCCAGCAGCCAGCGGGGGGGCGGTACTTTTTTCGCAGATACGCAGTATTTT.

The V call is TRBV5-1, the J call TRBJ2-3, with TRBD2 matching 16 bases. CDR1 is SGHRS and CDR2 is YFSETQ in the germline V gene. This CDR3 has 18 amino acids. The V and J ends lost 4 bases and 5 bases, in that order; junction bases with no gene match: 10. The chain's CDR3 is CASSKGLAGGQLIDTQYF. CDR3 nucleotides: TGCGCCAGCAGCAAGGGACTAGCGGGGGGGCAGTTAATAGATACGCAGTATTTT.

This clone was seen more than once but under ten times. V and J are TRBV10-2 and TRBJ1-2; TRBD1 is a possible D gene (6 bases). This CDR3 spans 15 amino acids. V lost 3 bases and J 4 bases, leaving 15 bases between the germline ends. Germline CDR1 reads WSHSY; CDR2 reads SAAADI. CDR3 bases: TGCGCCAGCAGTGACCCTAGGGGGACTATCTATGGCTACACCTTC. This sequence encodes CASSDPRGTIYGYTF.

The chain uses TRBV19 and TRBJ1-1, with TRBD1 identical over 8 bases. V lost 1 base, J lost 1 base, and 11 bases stayed unmatched. Per germline, CDR1 LNHDA and CDR2 SQIVND (reference sequence). The CDR3 is 18 amino acids. The CDR3 sequence: CASSIGADRGRGNTEAFF. The CDR3 DNA is TGTGCCAGTAGTATAGGGGCCGACAGGGGACGGGGGAACACTGAAGCTTTCTTT.

The gene calls are TRBV5-4 and TRBJ2-3; 10 positions agree with TRBD1. Germline V gene sequence: CDR1 SGHNT, CDR2 YYREEE (reference sequence). This CDR3 has 16 residues. V lost 0 bases and J lost 3; bases outside the gene matches: 4. This CDR3 reads CASSLATGGLTDTQYF. The CDR3, as DNA: TGTGCCAGCAGCTTGGCGACAGGGGGCTTGACAGATACGCAGTATTTT.

The genes are TRBV7-9 and TRBJ1-2; D is possibly TRBD1 (5 bases). V gave up 2 bases and J gave up 8 bases, with 18 bases separating them. The CDR3 is made up of 15 amino acids. Germline V gives CDR1 SEHNR, CDR2 FQNEAQ (reference sequence). The CDR3 here is CASSLIQGPFEGYTF. The DNA for the CDR3 is TGTGCCAGCAGCTTAATTCAGGGTCCCTTTGAAGGCTACACCTTC.

This clone was counted a single time. The chain combines TRBV19 with TRBJ1-2, with no clear D. Germline V gene lookup returns CDR1 LNHDA and CDR2 SQIVND (reference sequence). The CDR3 is 15 amino acids. The ends were cut back, 6 bases at V and 7 bases at J, with 21 bases in the middle. CDR3: CASRSSVSTERGYTF. The CDR3 region has the DNA TGTGCCAGTAGATCCTCGGTCTCCACTGAGCGTGGCTACACCTTC.

This chain uses TRBV6-4 with TRBJ2-1, with D possibly being TRBD2 (6 bases). Trimming took off 2 bases at V and 0 bases at J, with 11 bases between the two ends. The CDR3 contains 16 residues. Germline loops: CDR1 MRHNA, CDR2 SNTAGT. The CDR3 DNA is TGTGCCAGCAGTGACCGAGGGACTTTCTCCTACAATGAGCAGTTCTTC. This codes for CASSDRGTFSYNEQFF.

The chain recombines TRBV11-2 with TRBJ1-3; 8 bases map to TRBD1. V shed 4 bases and J 4 bases; nucleotides not matched to a gene: 3. Germline CDR1 reads SGHAT; CDR2 reads FQNNGV. The CDR3 runs to 14 residues. CDR3 nucleotide sequence: TGTGCCAGCAGCTGGACAGGGCCGGGAAACACCATATATTTT. Its translation: CASSWTGPGNTIYF.

The chain carries TRBV28 and TRBJ1-2, with a weak D call TRBD1 (5 bases). Trimming removed 5 bases at V and 4 bases at J, with 14 bases between. The CDR3 is 14 amino acids. In germline, CDR1 is MDHEN, CDR2 SYDVKM. CDR3 protein: CASSPYQGSYGYTF. The CDR3 nucleotides are TGTGCCAGCAGTCCCTACCAGGGATCCTATGGCTACACCTTC.

The rearrangement links TRBV5-4 to TRBJ2-7, with TRBD2 matching 8 bases. The germline CDR1 and CDR2 sequences are SGHNT and YYREEE (reference sequence). The CDR3 runs 15 residues. Trimming at V came to 0 bases and at J to 3 bases, leaving 5 bases not matched to a gene. The CDR3 sequence is CASSLAVGTSYEQYF. In DNA, the CDR3 is TGTGCCAGCAGCTTGGCCGTTGGGACTAGCTACGAGCAGTACTTC. The whole variable domain, filled in from reference TRBV5-4 and TRBJ2-7, reads ETGVTQSPTHLIKTRGQQVTLRCSSQSGHNTVSWYQQALGQGPQFIFQYYREEENGRGNFPPRFSGLQFPNYSSELNVNALELDDSALYLCASSLAVGTSYEQYFGPGTRLTVT.

This CDR3 reads CAWGVRDSFRDTQYF. The CDR3, as DNA: TGTGCCTGGGGGGTTCGGGACAGTTTTCGAGATACGCAGTATTTT. The rearrangement links TRBV30 to TRBJ2-3, with 7 bases that match TRBD1. Looked up from germline, CDR1 is GTSNPN and CDR2 is SVGIG (reference sequence). This CDR3 has 15 amino acids. The V and J ends lost 5 bases and 5 bases, in that order; junction bases with no gene match: 13.

This rearrangement joins TRBV29-1 to TRBJ1-2, with TRBD1 identical over 7 bases. Trimming cost V 4 bases and J 7 bases; bases outside gene matches: 12. From germline, CDR1 is SQVTM and CDR2 ANQGSEA. This CDR3 is 14 amino acids long. The CDR3 protein is CSVGGTEIWRGYTF. The DNA for the CDR3 is TGCAGCGTTGGGGGGACAGAAATCTGGCGTGGCTACACCTTC.

This sequence joins TRBV29-1 and TRBJ1-2, with D possibly TRBD1 on 6 matching bases. The CDR3 is made up of 13 amino acids. V was shortened by 5 bases and J by 0 bases, with 10 bases between the two germline ends. Germline values: CDR1 SQVTM, CDR2 ANQGSEA. The CDR3 reads CSVNRVTNYGYTF. The CDR3 DNA follows: TGCAGCGTTAACAGGGTGACTAACTATGGCTACACCTTC.

The chain has TRBV6-5 and TRBJ2-7, with D tentatively TRBD1 (5 bases). Germline assignment: CDR1 MNHEY and CDR2 SVGAGI. Deletions cut 6 bases from V and 6 bases from J, with 12 bases between. The CDR3 has 12 amino acids. CDR3 in amino acids: CASRTTALEQYF. The CDR3 DNA sequence: TGTGCCAGCAGGACGACAGCTCTCGAGCAGTACTTC.